This TCR beta chain was profiled in a study of blood T cell repertoires in COVID-19. After removal of 5 bases from V and 3 bases from J, the junction contained 4 bases not matched to a gene. The CDR3 has 15 residues. Looked up from germline, CDR1 is MDHEN and CDR2 is SYDVKM. Methods used by the authors: For nucleated cells, counts were estimated from reference gene primer amplification. Assay used: immunoSEQ multiplex PCR; TCRdb lists only in-frame clones, some missing. The DNA was the basis for D and trimming; V, J and clone size are from that table. The sample lists some 390,000 clones, around 87% occurring once.

This clonotype was obtained from a woman aged 55-70 years with COVID-19, enrolled during active disease. The sequenced sample consisted of peripheral blood. The genes are TRBV28 and TRBJ2-3; TRBD1 matches 11 bases. Here the CDR3 DNA reads TGTGCCAGCAGTGGACAGGGGGCGCCTACAGATACGCAGTATTTT. Its protein product is CASSGQGAPTDTQYF. The entire variable domain, with the rest obtained from reference TRBV28 and TRBJ2-3, is as follows: DVKVTQSSRYLVKRTGEKVFLECVQDMDHENMFWYRQDPGLGLRLIYFSYDVKMKEKGDIPEGYSVSREKKERFSLILESASTNQTSMYLCASSGQGAPTDTQYFGPGTRLTVL.